This TCR beta chain is drawn from a study of T cells in Graves' hyperthyroidism and ophthalmopathy. Study-wide results and caveats: Most expanded thyroid clonotypes above 0.001 recurred in blood.

TCR beta CDR3 sequences were amplified from RNA transcripts. An initial round of RT-PCR targeting the TCR CDR3 relied on the HTBI primer set. TCRdb ran MiXCR on the multiplex PCR reads and lists one entry per CDR3 protein. The profile covers over 500,000 distinct CDR3 sequences, with about 15% appearing a single time and about 29% taken by the ten largest. This clonotype was seen repeatedly, ten times or more. The target antigen is unknown. Each person with ophthalmopathy scored at least 3 on the Clinical Activity Score, reached NOSPECS grade 4 or higher, and had been ill under 3 months. Uncontrolled infection, other autoimmune disease, pregnancy or lactation disqualified patients from enrolment. Diagnoses used clinical symptoms, serum thyroxine and TRAb, thyroid ultrasound and orbital computed tomography. Germline loops: CDR1 DFQATT, CDR2 SNEGSKA (reference sequence). V was clipped by 3 bases and J by 3 bases; unmatched bases: 4. This CDR3 is built from 13 residues.

The sequence was obtained from a woman under 40 with Graves' ophthalmopathy. The specimen was blood. This sequence joins TRBV20-1 and TRBJ2-7; 8 bases fit TRBD2. The CDR3 sequence is CSASGRALYEQYF. CDR3 nucleotide sequence: TGCAGTGCTAGCGGGAGGGCCCTCTACGAGCAGTACTTC.